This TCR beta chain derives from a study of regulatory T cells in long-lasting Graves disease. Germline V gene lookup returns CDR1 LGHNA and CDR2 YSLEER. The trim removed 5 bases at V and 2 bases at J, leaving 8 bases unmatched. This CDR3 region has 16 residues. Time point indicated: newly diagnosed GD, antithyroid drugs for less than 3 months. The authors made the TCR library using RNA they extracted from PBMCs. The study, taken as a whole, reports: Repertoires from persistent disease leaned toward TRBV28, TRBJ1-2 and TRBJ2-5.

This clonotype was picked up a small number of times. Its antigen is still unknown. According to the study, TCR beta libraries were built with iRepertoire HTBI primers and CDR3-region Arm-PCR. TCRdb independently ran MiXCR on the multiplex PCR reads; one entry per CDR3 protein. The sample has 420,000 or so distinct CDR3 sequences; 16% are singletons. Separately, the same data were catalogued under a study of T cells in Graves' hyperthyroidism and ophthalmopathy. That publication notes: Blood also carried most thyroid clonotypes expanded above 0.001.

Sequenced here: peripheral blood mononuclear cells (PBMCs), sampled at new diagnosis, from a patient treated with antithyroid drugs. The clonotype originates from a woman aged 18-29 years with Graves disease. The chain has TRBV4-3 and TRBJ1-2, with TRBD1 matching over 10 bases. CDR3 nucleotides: TGCGCCAGCAGCTCCGATCCGGGACAGGGGAACTATGGCTACACCTTC. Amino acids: CASSSDPGQGNYGYTF.